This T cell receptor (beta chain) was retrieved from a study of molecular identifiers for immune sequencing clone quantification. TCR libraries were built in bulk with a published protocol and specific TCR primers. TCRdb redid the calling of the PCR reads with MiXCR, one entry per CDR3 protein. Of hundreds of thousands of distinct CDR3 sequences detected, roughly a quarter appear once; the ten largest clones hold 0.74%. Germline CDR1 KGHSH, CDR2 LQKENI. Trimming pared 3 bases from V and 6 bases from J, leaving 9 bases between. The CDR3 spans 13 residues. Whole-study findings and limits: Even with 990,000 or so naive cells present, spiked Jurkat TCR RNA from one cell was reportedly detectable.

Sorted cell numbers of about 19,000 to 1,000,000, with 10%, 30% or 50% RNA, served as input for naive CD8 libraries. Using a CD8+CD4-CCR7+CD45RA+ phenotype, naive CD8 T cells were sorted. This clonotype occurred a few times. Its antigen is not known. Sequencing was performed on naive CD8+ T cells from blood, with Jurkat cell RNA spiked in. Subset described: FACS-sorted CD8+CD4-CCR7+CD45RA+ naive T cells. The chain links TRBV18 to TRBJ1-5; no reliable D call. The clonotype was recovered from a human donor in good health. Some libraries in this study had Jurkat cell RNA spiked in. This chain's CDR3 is CASSPESGQPQHF. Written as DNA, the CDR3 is TGTGCCAGCTCACCCGAGTCGGGTCAGCCCCAGCATTTT.